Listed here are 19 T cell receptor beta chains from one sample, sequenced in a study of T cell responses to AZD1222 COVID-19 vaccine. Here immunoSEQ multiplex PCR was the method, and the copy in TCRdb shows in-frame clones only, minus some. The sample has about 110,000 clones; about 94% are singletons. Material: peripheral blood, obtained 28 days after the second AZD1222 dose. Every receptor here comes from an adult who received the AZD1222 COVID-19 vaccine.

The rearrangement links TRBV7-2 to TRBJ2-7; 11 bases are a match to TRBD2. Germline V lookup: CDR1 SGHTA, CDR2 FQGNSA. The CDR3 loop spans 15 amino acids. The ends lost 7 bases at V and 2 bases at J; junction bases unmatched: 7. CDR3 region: CASTPMTSGTYEQYF. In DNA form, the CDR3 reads TGTGCCAGCACCCCTATGACTAGCGGGACCTACGAGCAGTACTTC. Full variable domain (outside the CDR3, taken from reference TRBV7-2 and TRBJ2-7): GAGVSQSPSNKVTEKGKDVELRCDPISGHTALYWYRQSLGQGLEFLIYFQGNSAPDKSGLPSDRFSAERTGGSVSTLTIQRTQQEDSAVYLCASTPMTSGTYEQYFGPGTRLTVT.

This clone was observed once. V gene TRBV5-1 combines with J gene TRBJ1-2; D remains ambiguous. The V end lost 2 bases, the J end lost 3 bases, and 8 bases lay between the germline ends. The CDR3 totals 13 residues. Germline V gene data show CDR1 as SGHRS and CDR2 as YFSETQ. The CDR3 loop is CASSFQVDYGYTF. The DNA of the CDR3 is TGCGCCAGCAGCTTTCAGGTTGACTATGGCTACACCTTC.

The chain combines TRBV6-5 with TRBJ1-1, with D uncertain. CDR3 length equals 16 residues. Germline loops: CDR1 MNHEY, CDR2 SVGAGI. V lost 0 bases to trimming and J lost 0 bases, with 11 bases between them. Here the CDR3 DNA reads TGTGCCAGCAGTTACTCGAGTACGGCCGTGAACACTGAAGCTTTCTTT. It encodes CASSYSSTAVNTEAFF.

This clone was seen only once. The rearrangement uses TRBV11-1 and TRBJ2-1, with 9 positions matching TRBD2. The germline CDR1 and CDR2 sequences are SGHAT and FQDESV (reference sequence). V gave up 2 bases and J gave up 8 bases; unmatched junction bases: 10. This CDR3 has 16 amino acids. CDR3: CASSLSGGRAGYEQFF. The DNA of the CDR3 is TGTGCCAGCAGCTTATCCGGCGGGAGGGCCGGCTATGAGCAGTTCTTC.

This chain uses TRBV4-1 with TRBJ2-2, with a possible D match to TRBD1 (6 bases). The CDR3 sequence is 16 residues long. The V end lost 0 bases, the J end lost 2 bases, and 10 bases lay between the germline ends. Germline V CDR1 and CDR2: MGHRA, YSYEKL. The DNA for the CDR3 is TGCGCCAGCAGCCAAGATCGGACAGCCAACACCGGGGAGCTGTTTTTT. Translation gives CASSQDRTANTGELFF.

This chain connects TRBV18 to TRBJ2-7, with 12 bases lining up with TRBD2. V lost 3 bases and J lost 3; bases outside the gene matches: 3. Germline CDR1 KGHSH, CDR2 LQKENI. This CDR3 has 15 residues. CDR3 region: CASSPRTSGDYEQYF. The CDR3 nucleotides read TGTGCCAGCTCACCCCGGACTAGCGGGGACTACGAGCAGTACTTC.

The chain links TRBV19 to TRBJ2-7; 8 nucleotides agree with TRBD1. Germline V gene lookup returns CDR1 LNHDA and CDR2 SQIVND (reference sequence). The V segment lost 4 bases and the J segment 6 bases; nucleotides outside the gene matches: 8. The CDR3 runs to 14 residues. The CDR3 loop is CASSRRDRIFEQYF. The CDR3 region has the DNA TGTGCCAGTAGTAGAAGGGACAGGATTTTCGAGCAGTACTTC.

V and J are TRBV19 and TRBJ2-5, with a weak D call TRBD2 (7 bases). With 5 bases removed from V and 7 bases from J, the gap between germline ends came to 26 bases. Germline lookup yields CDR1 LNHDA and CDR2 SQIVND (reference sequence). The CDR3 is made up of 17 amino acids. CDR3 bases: TGTGCCAGTAGTGGGGGGGCGGCTAGCGGACCCCCGGGGACCCAGTACTTC. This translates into CASSGGAASGPPGTQYF.

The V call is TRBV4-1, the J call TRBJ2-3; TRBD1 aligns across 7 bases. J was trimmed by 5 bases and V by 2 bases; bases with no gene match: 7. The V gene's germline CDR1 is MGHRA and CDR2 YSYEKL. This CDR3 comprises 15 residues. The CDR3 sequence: CASSQLTGFGDTQYF. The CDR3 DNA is TGCGCCAGCAGCCAATTGACAGGGTTTGGAGATACGCAGTATTTT.

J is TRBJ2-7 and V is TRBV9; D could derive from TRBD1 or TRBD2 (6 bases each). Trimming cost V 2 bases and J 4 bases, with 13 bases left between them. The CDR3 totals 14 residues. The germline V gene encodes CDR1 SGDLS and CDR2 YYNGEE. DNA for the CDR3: TGTGCCAGCAGCGTCGGAGGGGGAGGATACGAGCAGTACTTC. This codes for CASSVGGGGYEQYF.

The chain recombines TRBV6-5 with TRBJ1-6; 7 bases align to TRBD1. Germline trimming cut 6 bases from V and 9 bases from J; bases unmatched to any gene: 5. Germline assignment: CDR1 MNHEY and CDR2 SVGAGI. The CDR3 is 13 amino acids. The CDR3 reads CASRLGGFSPLHF. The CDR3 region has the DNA TGTGCCAGCAGACTAGGGGGCTTTTCACCCCTCCACTTT.

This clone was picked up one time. CDR3 in amino acids: CASSPPGTERHYGYTF. Written as DNA, the CDR3 is TGTGCCAGCAGCCCCCCCGGGACCGAAAGGCACTATGGCTACACCTTC. The genes are TRBV3-1 (or the pseudogene TRBV3-2) and TRBJ1-2, with D perhaps matching TRBD1 (5 bases). The V end was cut by 4 bases, the J end by 3 bases, with 18 bases between. The CDR3 sequence is 16 residues long. The germline gives CDR1 LGHDT, CDR2 YNNKEL (reference sequence).

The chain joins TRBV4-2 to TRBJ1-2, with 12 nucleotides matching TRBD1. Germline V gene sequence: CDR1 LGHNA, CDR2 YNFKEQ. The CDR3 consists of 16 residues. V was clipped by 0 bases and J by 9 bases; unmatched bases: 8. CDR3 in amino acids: CASSQDSGTGGWSYTF. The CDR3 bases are TGTGCCAGCAGCCAAGATTCCGGGACAGGGGGCTGGAGCTACACCTTC.

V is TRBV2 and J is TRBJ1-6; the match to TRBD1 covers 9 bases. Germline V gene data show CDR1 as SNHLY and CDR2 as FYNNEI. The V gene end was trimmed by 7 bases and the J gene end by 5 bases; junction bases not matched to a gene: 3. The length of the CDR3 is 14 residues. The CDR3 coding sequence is TGTGCCAGCAATAGGGACAGGGATAATTCACCCCTCCACTTT. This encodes CASNRDRDNSPLHF.

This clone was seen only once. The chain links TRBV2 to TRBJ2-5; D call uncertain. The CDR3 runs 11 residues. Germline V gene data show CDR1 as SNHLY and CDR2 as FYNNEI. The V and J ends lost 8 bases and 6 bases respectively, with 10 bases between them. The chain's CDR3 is CASSPIQTQYF. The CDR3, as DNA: TGTGCCAGCTCCCCCATACAGACCCAGTACTTC.

The chain's CDR3 is CASSLGDNSNTEAFF. The CDR3 coding sequence is TGTGCCAGTAGCTTAGGGGACAACTCGAACACTGAAGCTTTCTTT. The chain is built from TRBV19 and TRBJ1-1; perhaps TRBD1 as D (6 bases). Germline V lookup: CDR1 LNHDA, CDR2 SQIVND (reference sequence). V shed 6 bases and J shed 1 base, with 15 bases lying between them. The CDR3 runs 15 residues.

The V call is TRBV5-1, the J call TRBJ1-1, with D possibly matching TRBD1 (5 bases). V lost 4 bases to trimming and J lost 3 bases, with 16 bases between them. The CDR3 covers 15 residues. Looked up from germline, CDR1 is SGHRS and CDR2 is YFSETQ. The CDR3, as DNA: TGCGCCAGCAGCCATTCGCTGGGACGGGACACTGAAGCTTTCTTT. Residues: CASSHSLGRDTEAFF.

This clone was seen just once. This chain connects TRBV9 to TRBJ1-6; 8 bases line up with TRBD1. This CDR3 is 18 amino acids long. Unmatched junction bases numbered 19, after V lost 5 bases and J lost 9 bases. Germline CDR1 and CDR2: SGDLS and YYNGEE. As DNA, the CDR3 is TGTGCCAGCAGTTCCGCCCTCAGGGGGCAGAGAGAGGGTTCACCCCTCCACTTT. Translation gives CASSSALRGQREGSPLHF.

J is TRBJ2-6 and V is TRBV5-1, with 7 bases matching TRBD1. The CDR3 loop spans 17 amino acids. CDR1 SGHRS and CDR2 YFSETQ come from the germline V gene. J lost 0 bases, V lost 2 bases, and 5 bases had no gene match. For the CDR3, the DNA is TGCGCCAGCAGCTTCACAGGGGACCGCTCTGGGGCCAACGTCCTGACTTTC. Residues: CASSFTGDRSGANVLTF.